These 4 T cell receptor beta chains came from one sample sequenced in a study of blood T cell repertoires in COVID-19. Libraries were prepared by immunoSEQ multiplex PCR; TCRdb keeps only in-frame clonotypes and omits some of them. The data show around 300,000 clones, with roughly 86% seen just once and approximately 2% held by the top ten. Sequences were obtained from peripheral blood. Receptor source: a woman aged 25 to 39 who had recovered from COVID-19.

This clone occurred once. V and J are TRBV28 and TRBJ1-2; no firm D call. The CDR3 length is 15 residues. Germline loops: CDR1 MDHEN, CDR2 SYDVKM. The V end was cut by 6 bases, the J end by 4 bases, with 18 bases between. The CDR3 loop is CASSPSPHPGYGYTF. The CDR3 bases are TGTGCCAGCAGCCCGAGCCCCCACCCTGGCTATGGCTACACCTTC.

The gene calls are TRBV11-2 and TRBJ2-5; D is unresolved. In germline, CDR1 is SGHAT, CDR2 FQNNGV. Trimming removed 4 bases from V and 2 bases from J, with 11 bases in between. This CDR3 spans 14 amino acids. CDR3 residues: CASSSLSLQETQYF. The CDR3 nucleotides are TGTGCCAGCAGCTCCCTAAGCCTACAAGAGACCCAGTACTTC.

The chain uses TRBV5-6 and TRBJ2-7; a weak D match, TRBD1 (6 bases). Germline V gives CDR1 SGHDT, CDR2 YYEEEE. This CDR3 contains 13 residues. Trimming stripped 1 base from V and 6 bases from J, with 11 bases between. The CDR3 nucleotides read TGTGCCAGCAGCTTGTCGAACAGGGTCGAGCAGTACTTC. Its protein is CASSLSNRVEQYF.

The chain has TRBV5-6 and TRBJ2-5; no clear D gene. This CDR3 comprises 14 residues. Trimming took off 1 base at V and 1 base at J, with 8 bases between the two ends. The germline V gene encodes CDR1 SGHDT and CDR2 YYEEEE. CDR3 residues: CASSLSAGQETQYF. The CDR3 coding sequence is TGTGCCAGCAGCTTGTCGGCAGGCCAAGAGACCCAGTACTTC.